This TCR beta chain was captured in a study of blood T cell repertoires in COVID-19. Across the study: Donors in the United States, Italy and Spain gave samples during acute or convalescent COVID-19.

The germline gives CDR1 MDHEN, CDR2 SYDVKM. This CDR3 has 17 amino acids. J gave up 0 bases and V 5 bases, and 10 bases lay outside the gene matches. TCRdb's table, derived via immunoSEQ multiplex PCR, lists solely in-frame clones and lacks some. The table shows about 180,000 clones, with roughly 77% occurring only once. Sequencing was done on a sample of peripheral blood. The source is a woman aged 80 or older with COVID-19, enrolled during active disease. The rearrangement joins TRBV28 to TRBJ2-7; 10 bases line up with TRBD2. The CDR3: CASSPIGLAASSYEQYF. In DNA, the CDR3 is TGTGCCAGCAGTCCTATCGGACTAGCGGCGAGCTCCTACGAGCAGTACTTC.